Below are 18 T cell receptor beta chains sequenced from a single sample in a study of blood T cell repertoires in COVID-19. Method: immunoSEQ multiplex PCR; TCRdb's copy keeps in-frame clones and lacks some. Among almost 350,000 clones listed, more than 70% were seen once. Sequenced sample: PBMCs or T cells enriched from blood (not recorded which). The receptors shown here come from a woman between 25 and 40 years old who had been exposed to COVID-19.

The CDR3 region has the DNA TGTGCCAGCAGCCATCCGCTACGTCTAGCGGGAGACGAGCAGTTCTTC. Translating it yields CASSHPLRLAGDEQFF. The V and J genes are TRBV3-1 (or the pseudogene TRBV3-2) and TRBJ2-1; 10 bases are shared with TRBD2. The length of the CDR3 is 16 residues. With 3 bases clipped from V and 10 bases from J, the junction kept 12 bases outside the gene matches. Germline-derived CDR1 and CDR2 are LGHDT and YNNKEL (reference sequence).

V usage is TRBV19 and J usage is TRBJ1-2, with D maybe TRBD1 (6 bases). Trimming removed 5 bases from V and 4 bases from J, with 17 bases in between. CDR1 and CDR2 from the germline V gene are LNHDA and SQIVND (reference sequence). The CDR3 runs 15 residues. CDR3 bases: TGTGCCAGTAGTCCCGGACAGCAGGGTAGCTATGGCTACACCTTC. Translated: CASSPGQQGSYGYTF.

This chain joins TRBV14 and TRBJ2-1; 8 nucleotides line up with TRBD2. Trimming cost V 6 bases and J 5 bases; bases outside gene matches: 9. Germline CDR1 reads SGHDN; CDR2 reads FVKESK. The CDR3 length is 15 residues. The CDR3 region has the DNA TGTGCCAGCAGTCAGGACCTAGCGGGCGACAATGAGCAGTTCTTC. This gives the protein CASSQDLAGDNEQFF.

This clone appeared once. A junction end diverges from the germline sequence, so it may reflect a read error. The chain has TRBV15 and TRBJ1-2; D possibly corresponds to TRBD1 (5 bases). The CDR3 extends over 11 amino acids. Germline CDR1 and CDR2: LNHNV and YYDKDF (reference sequence). The DNA of the CDR3 is TGTGCCACCAGCAGAGATGACAGAACGGGCTTC. Amino acids: CATSRDDRTGF.

The CDR3 DNA reads TGTGCCAGCAGGGAGGGGCAGAGCTCTGGAAACACCATATATTTT. As protein: CASREGQSSGNTIYF. This chain links TRBV6-4 with TRBJ1-3; maybe TRBD1 (5 bases). There are 15 residues in the CDR3. Trimming took 6 bases from V and 0 from J, leaving 12 bases between them. Per the germline V gene, CDR1 is MRHNA and CDR2 is SNTAGT.

The chain uses TRBV7-2 and TRBJ2-7; the match to TRBD2 covers 11 bases. CDR3 length: 14 residues. CDR1 and CDR2 from the germline V gene are SGHTA and FQGNSA. After removal of 6 bases from V and 4 bases from J, the junction contained 5 bases not matched to a gene. For the CDR3, the DNA is TGTGCCAGCAGTACTAGCGGGAGAATGTACGAGCAGTACTTC. Amino acids: CASSTSGRMYEQYF.

The chain links TRBV5-1 to TRBJ2-5; 8 bases fit TRBD1. The CDR3 covers 14 residues. Trimming at V came to 2 bases and at J to 4 bases, leaving 4 bases not matched to a gene. Germline lookup yields CDR1 SGHRS and CDR2 YFSETQ. The CDR3 protein is CASSFWTGLETQYF. Written as DNA, the CDR3 is TGCGCCAGCAGCTTTTGGACAGGGTTAGAGACCCAGTACTTC. The full variable domain, its missing parts supplied by reference TRBV5-1 and TRBJ2-5, is KAGVTQTPRYLIKTRGQQVTLSCSPISGHRSVSWYQQTPGQGLQFLFEYFSETQRNKGNFPGRFSGRQFSNSRSEMNVSTLELGDSALYLCASSFWTGLETQYFGPGTRLLVL.

The chain combines TRBV24-1 with TRBJ2-5; 8 nucleotides line up with TRBD2. The CDR3 consists of 17 residues. The V and J ends lost 1 base and 3 bases, in that order; junction bases with no gene match: 9. Per germline, CDR1 KGHDR and CDR2 SFDVKD. Here the CDR3 reads CATSDFDVGLGEETQYF. In nucleotides, the CDR3 is TGTGCCACCAGTGATTTTGATGTGGGACTAGGGGAAGAGACCCAGTACTTC.

J is TRBJ1-4 and V is TRBV11-3; the D gene is possibly TRBD1 (5 bases). The V end was cut by 0 bases, the J end by 8 bases, with 22 bases between. Germline assignment: CDR1 SGHNT and CDR2 YENEEA. The CDR3 runs to 18 residues. CDR3 protein: CASSLDSPAPGIQEKLFF. CDR3 coding DNA: TGTGCCAGCAGCTTAGATTCCCCGGCGCCAGGGATCCAGGAAAAACTGTTTTTT.

The J gene is TRBJ2-7, the V gene TRBV19; D ambiguous. Looked up from germline, CDR1 is LNHDA and CDR2 is SQIVND (reference sequence). Trimming took 5 bases from V and 7 from J, leaving 12 bases between them. There are 12 residues in the CDR3. The CDR3 nucleotides are TGTGCCAGTAGTGACGGTGCCGGGGAGCAGTACTTC. Translating it yields CASSDGAGEQYF.

The chain recombines TRBV2 with TRBJ2-3, with 12 nucleotides matching TRBD2. This CDR3 spans 17 amino acids. Trimming at V came to 3 bases and at J to 6 bases, leaving 10 bases not matched to a gene. Germline V gene lookup returns CDR1 SNHLY and CDR2 FYNNEI. The CDR3 nucleotides read TGTGCCAGCAGTGATTATCGACTAGCGGGAGAGGGGGATACGCAGTATTTT. It is translated as CASSDYRLAGEGDTQYF. The full variable domain, rest sourced from reference TRBV2 and TRBJ2-3, is EPEVTQTPSHQVTQMGQEVILRCVPISNHLYFYWYRQILGQKVEFLVSFYNNEISEKSEIFDDQFSVERPDGSNFTLKIRSTKLEDSAMYFCASSDYRLAGEGDTQYFGPGTRLTVL.

V usage is TRBV30 and J usage is TRBJ1-2; 10 nucleotides align to TRBD1. The V segment lost 3 bases and the J segment 4 bases; nucleotides outside the gene matches: 5. This CDR3 is 14 amino acids long. CDR1 GTSNPN and CDR2 SVGIG come from the germline V gene (reference sequence). The DNA of the CDR3 is TGTGCCTGGAGGTTCGGACAGGGGGTCTATGGCTACACCTTC. Protein product: CAWRFGQGVYGYTF. Drawing the rest from reference TRBV30 and TRBJ1-2, the complete variable domain is SQTIHQWPATLVQPVGSPLSLECTVEGTSNPNLYWYRQAAGRGLQLLFYSVGIGQISSEVPQNLSASRPQDRQFILSSKKLLLSDSGFYLCAWRFGQGVYGYTFGSGTRLTVV.

The V gene is TRBV27, the J gene TRBJ1-1, with a tentative D call TRBD1 (5 bases). V shed 6 bases and J shed 0 bases, with 8 bases lying between them. Germline V CDR1 and CDR2: MNHEY, SMNVEV (reference sequence). The CDR3 covers 13 residues. DNA for the CDR3: TGTGCCAGCAGAGACAGCCTGAACACTGAAGCTTTCTTT. Translated: CASRDSLNTEAFF.

The rearrangement uses TRBV25-1 and TRBJ2-7, with 14 bases that match TRBD2. Germline lookup yields CDR1 MGHDK and CDR2 SYGVNS. This CDR3 contains 15 residues. V shed 5 bases, J shed 6 bases, and the junction held 6 bases outside the gene matches. The CDR3 coding sequence is TGTGCCAGCAGTTTTGGACTAGCGGGAGGAGGCGAGCAGTACTTC. This translates into CASSFGLAGGGEQYF.

The V and J genes are TRBV4-1 and TRBJ2-3, with D perhaps TRBD2 (6 bases). This CDR3 is built from 14 residues. V was clipped by 4 bases and J by 6 bases, with 14 bases between them. Germline V gene data show CDR1 as MGHRA and CDR2 as YSYEKL. Here the CDR3 reads CASSPSEGRDTQYF. CDR3 DNA: TGCGCCAGCAGCCCTTCGGAAGGGAGGGATACGCAGTATTTT.

This rearrangement joins TRBV28 to TRBJ2-5; 8 nucleotides align to TRBD1. The germline V gene has CDR1 MDHEN and CDR2 SYDVKM. The V segment lost 2 bases and the J segment 1 base; nucleotides outside the gene matches: 9. This CDR3 has 17 amino acids. CDR3 in amino acids: CASSLSPGGPPQETQYF. Written as DNA, the CDR3 is TGTGCCAGCAGTTTAAGCCCAGGGGGCCCCCCCCAAGAGACCCAGTACTTC. Looking up the rest from reference TRBV28 and TRBJ2-5 gives the full variable domain: DVKVTQSSRYLVKRTGEKVFLECVQDMDHENMFWYRQDPGLGLRLIYFSYDVKMKEKGDIPEGYSVSREKKERFSLILESASTNQTSMYLCASSLSPGGPPQETQYFGPGTRLLVL.

The table lists this clone with a count of one. This sequence joins TRBV11-2 and TRBJ2-2, with D possibly being TRBD2 (6 bases). CDR1 and CDR2 (germline): SGHAT, FQNNGV. The CDR3 is made up of 18 amino acids. With 5 bases removed from V and 1 base from J, the gap between germline ends came to 20 bases. In DNA, the CDR3 is TGTGCCAGCAGCCCCGGGGTAGCGGAGGTCTTGAACACCGGGGAGCTGTTTTTT. Protein product: CASSPGVAEVLNTGELFF.

A single count supports this clone. The rearrangement joins TRBV18 to TRBJ2-1, with TRBD2 matching over 7 bases. CDR1 and CDR2 (germline): KGHSH, LQKENI. The CDR3 is 18 residues long. Trimming cost V 0 bases and J 3 bases; bases outside gene matches: 11. CDR3: CASSPPLVTREGYNEQFF. The CDR3 DNA sequence: TGTGCCAGCTCACCACCGCTTGTAACGAGGGAGGGCTACAATGAGCAGTTCTTC.